Each of the 11 T cell receptor beta chains below was sequenced from the same sample in a study of blood T cell repertoires in COVID-19. Sequenced by immunoSEQ multiplex PCR; TCRdb stores in-frame clones only, minus some. The sample includes roughly 300,000 clones, 87% of them seen just once. Sequencing used peripheral blood. The receptors here all came from a woman between 45 and 65 years old who had recovered from COVID-19.

The rearrangement uses TRBV3-1 (or the pseudogene TRBV3-2) and TRBJ2-3; 9 nucleotides align to TRBD2. Germline V gives CDR1 LGHDT, CDR2 YNNKEL (reference sequence). Trimming took 4 bases from V and 4 from J; bases not matched to a gene: 12. CDR3 length: 17 amino acids. The CDR3 loop reads CASSPRLEAGGPDTQYF. DNA of the CDR3: TGTGCCAGCAGCCCCCGACTTGAAGCGGGGGGTCCAGATACGCAGTATTTT.

Only one count was recorded for this clone. The chain couples TRBV4-3 to TRBJ1-1; D may be TRBD1 (5 bases). V gave up 0 bases and J gave up 7 bases, with 15 bases separating them. This CDR3 is 15 amino acids long. Looked up from germline, CDR1 is LGHNA and CDR2 is YSLEER. The CDR3 DNA follows: TGCGCCAGCAGCCAAGAGGGGGGGGTTCGGCATGAAGCTTTCTTT. This gives the protein CASSQEGGVRHEAFF.

The V call is TRBV6-2 or TRBV6-3, the J call TRBJ2-7; 8 bases are shared with TRBD1. Losses at the gene ends were 2 bases for V and 0 bases for J; bases not matched to a gene: 6. Germline assignment: CDR1 MNHEY and CDR2 SVGEGT. CDR3 length equals 16 residues. The CDR3 region is CASSYPRGLPSYEQYF. In nucleotides, the CDR3 is TGTGCCAGCAGTTACCCCAGGGGGCTCCCCTCCTACGAGCAGTACTTC.

This rearrangement joins TRBV24-1 to TRBJ1-1, with D hard to call. CDR1 is KGHDR, CDR2 SFDVKD, per germline. Trimming left V 0 bases short and J 6 bases short, with 4 bases between. There are 12 residues in the CDR3. CDR3 protein: CATSDLFSEAFF. The CDR3 DNA reads TGTGCCACCAGTGATTTGTTCTCTGAAGCTTTCTTT.

The J gene is TRBJ1-1, the V gene TRBV7-9, with D hard to call. Germline V lookup: CDR1 SEHNR, CDR2 FQNEAQ (reference sequence). This CDR3 is built from 11 residues. V dropped 7 bases and J dropped 7 bases, with 10 bases sitting between them. As DNA, the CDR3 is TGTGCCAGCACCCGAGAAATTGAAGCTTTCTTT. Translated: CASTREIEAFF.

This clone occurred a few times. The chain combines TRBV5-8 with TRBJ1-4, with TRBD1 matching 9 bases. The CDR3 runs 14 residues. Looked up from germline, CDR1 is SGHTS and CDR2 is YDEGEE. V gave up 3 bases and J gave up 8 bases; unmatched junction bases: 5. CDR3 sequence reads: CASSSGTGNEKLFF. The DNA of the CDR3 is TGTGCCAGCAGCTCCGGGACAGGGAACGAAAAACTGTTTTTT.

There are a few counts of this clone. This chain joins TRBV2 and TRBJ1-1; TRBD1 agrees at 9 bases. This CDR3 region has 14 residues. Germline V CDR1 and CDR2: SNHLY, FYNNEI. V shed 10 bases and J 5 bases; nucleotides not matched to a gene: 11. The CDR3 region has the DNA TGTGCCACGCGTATACAGGGGGCTGGGACTGAAGCTTTCTTT. Its protein product is CATRIQGAGTEAFF.

The chain is built from TRBV15 and TRBJ2-2, with 8 positions matching TRBD1. The germline V gene encodes CDR1 LNHNV and CDR2 YYDKDF (reference sequence). V was clipped by 0 bases and J by 5 bases; unmatched bases: 5. The CDR3 length is 16 residues. CDR3 sequence: CATSRDRDRLTGELFF. The CDR3 DNA sequence: TGTGCCACCAGCAGAGACCGGGACAGGTTGACCGGGGAGCTGTTTTTT. Looking up the rest from reference TRBV15 and TRBJ2-2 gives the full variable domain: DAMVIQNPRYQVTQFGKPVTLSCSQTLNHNVMYWYQQKSSQAPKLLFHYYDKDFNNEADTPDNFQSRRPNTSFCFLDIRSPGLGDTAMYLCATSRDRDRLTGELFFGEGSRLTVL.

V and J are TRBV15 and TRBJ1-2; maybe TRBD1 (6 bases). V lost 1 base, J lost 4 bases, and 13 bases lay in between. The germline CDR1 and CDR2 sequences are LNHNV and YYDKDF (reference sequence). This CDR3 contains 15 residues. CDR3 sequence (DNA): TGTGCCACCAGCAGAGCCAAGAGGACAGCCTATGGCTACACCTTC. Its translation is CATSRAKRTAYGYTF.

The chain combines TRBV30 with TRBJ2-2; D may be TRBD2 (5 bases). Between the trimmed V and J ends, which lost 0 bases and 4 bases, there was a span of 12 bases. CDR1 is GTSNPN, CDR2 SVGIG, per germline (reference sequence). The CDR3 runs to 15 residues. CDR3 loop: CAWSVLGGLTGELFF. CDR3 in DNA: TGTGCCTGGAGTGTATTGGGCGGACTCACCGGGGAGCTGTTTTTT.

V gene TRBV18 combines with J gene TRBJ2-5; TRBD2 agrees at 15 bases. This CDR3 spans 17 amino acids. V dropped 8 bases and J dropped 2; count of bases not matched to a gene: 9. Per the germline V gene, CDR1 is KGHSH and CDR2 is LQKENI. The chain's CDR3 is CASRTSGGAVSQETQYF. The CDR3 DNA is TGTGCCAGCCGGACTAGCGGGGGGGCCGTGAGTCAAGAGACCCAGTACTTC.